Presented here are 10 T cell receptor beta chains from one specimen sequenced in a study of HIV-infected patients and healthy controls. MiXCR, run by TCRdb on the 5' RACE reads, gives a single entry per CDR3 protein. Of tens of thousands of distinct CDR3 sequences listed, about 15% were seen once; the top ten hold under 6%. Specimen: CD4+ T cells from blood. The receptor source for this set is a human donor in good health.

J is TRBJ2-3 and V is TRBV2; either TRBD1 or TRBD2 may fit D (5 bases each). The germline V and J ends were trimmed by 6 bases and 2 bases, with 18 bases remaining between them. The CDR3 extends over 16 amino acids. Per germline, CDR1 SNHLY and CDR2 FYNNEI. CDR3 nucleotide sequence: TGTGCCAGCAGAAAGACGTCCGGGGCCATCACAGATACGCAGTATTTT. Protein sequence: CASRKTSGAITDTQYF.

This clonotype was counted at least ten times. J is TRBJ1-5 and V is TRBV20-1, with D maybe TRBD1 (5 bases). Trimming removed 0 bases at V and 6 bases at J, with 15 bases between. Per germline, CDR1 DFQATT and CDR2 SNEGSKA (reference sequence). CDR3 length equals 15 residues. The CDR3 DNA is TGCAGTGCTAGAGACGAGGGACGGCGGTTTCAGCCCCAGCATTTT. This sequence encodes CSARDEGRRFQPQHF.

In its sample, this clonotype was seen a few times. J is TRBJ2-3 and V is TRBV7-6; 8 positions match TRBD2. CDR1 SGHVS and CDR2 FNYEAQ come from the germline V gene. The CDR3 runs 19 residues. J lost 0 bases, V lost 5 bases, and 16 bases had no gene match. CDR3 protein: CASSTPGLAGASSTDTQYF. CDR3 bases: TGTGCCAGCAGCACACCCGGGCTAGCGGGTGCTTCTAGCACAGATACGCAGTATTTT.

This clonotype was recorded a few times. The rearrangement links TRBV7-2 to TRBJ1-4; D not resolved. The germline V gene encodes CDR1 SGHTA and CDR2 FQGNSA. CDR3 length: 16 residues. V was trimmed by 2 bases and J by 0 bases, leaving 10 bases between them. Here the CDR3 reads CASSLTGMATNEKLFF. CDR3 in DNA: TGTGCCAGCAGCTTAACGGGAATGGCAACTAATGAAAAACTGTTTTTT.

Only a few counts were recorded for this clonotype. V and J are TRBV12-3 or TRBV12-4 and TRBJ1-6; the match to TRBD1 covers 8 bases. V lost 3 bases to trimming and J lost 4 bases; unmatched junction nucleotides: 5. This CDR3 has 16 amino acids. The CDR3 sequence is CASSLAQGVYNSPLHF. The CDR3 coding sequence is TGTGCCAGCAGTTTGGCACAGGGGGTGTATAATTCACCCCTCCACTTT.

This clonotype came up many times. This chain connects TRBV7-3 to TRBJ1-1, with a tentative D call TRBD1 (5 bases). CDR1 SGHTA and CDR2 FQGTGA come from the germline V gene. The CDR3 consists of 13 residues. V was trimmed by 5 bases and J by 1 base, leaving 8 bases between them. The CDR3 DNA reads as TGTGCCAGCAGCGCGACAGCGAACACTGAAGCTTTCTTT. It specifies CASSATANTEAFF.

V is TRBV7-2 and J is TRBJ2-7; 11 bases map to TRBD2. This CDR3 comprises 17 residues. Germline trimming cut 3 bases from V and 5 bases from J; bases unmatched to any gene: 12. Germline loops: CDR1 SGHTA, CDR2 FQGNSA. The CDR3 region has the DNA TGTGCCAGCAGCTTTCAACCCGGGCCTAGCGGGGGGAACGAGCAGTACTTC. Its protein product is CASSFQPGPSGGNEQYF. Supplemented by reference TRBV7-2 and TRBJ2-7, the full variable domain reads GAGVSQSPSNKVTEKGKDVELRCDPISGHTALYWYRQSLGQGLEFLIYFQGNSAPDKSGLPSDRFSAERTGGSVSTLTIQRTQQEDSAVYLCASSFQPGPSGGNEQYFGPGTRLTVT.

V and J are TRBV29-1 and TRBJ1-4; maybe TRBD1 (5 bases). CDR1 and CDR2 from the germline V gene are SQVTM and ANQGSEA. The CDR3 contains 15 residues. V was pared by 1 base and J by 8 bases, with 17 bases between. The chain's CDR3 is CSVEGWGGVGEKLFF. CDR3 nucleotides: TGCAGCGTTGAAGGATGGGGAGGGGTTGGAGAAAAACTGTTTTTT.

The chain links TRBV18 to TRBJ2-3; maybe TRBD1 (6 bases). The ends were cut back, 2 bases at V and 8 bases at J, with 14 bases in the middle. The CDR3 runs 14 residues. Germline V gene sequence: CDR1 KGHSH, CDR2 LQKENI. CDR3 residues: CASSPRNRAGTQYF. Here the CDR3 DNA reads TGTGCCAGCTCACCAAGGAACAGGGCCGGTACGCAGTATTTT.

This clonotype has just a few counts. The chain has TRBV20-1 and TRBJ2-5, with 7 bases that match TRBD2. The junction had 14 bases not matched to a gene; V was cut back by 5 bases and J by 2 bases. The germline V gene has CDR1 DFQATT and CDR2 SNEGSKA (reference sequence). This CDR3 has 16 residues. The CDR3 DNA reads as TGCAGTGCTCCCATCGCGGGAGCGGAGGGGCAAGAGACCCAGTACTTC. Translating it yields CSAPIAGAEGQETQYF.